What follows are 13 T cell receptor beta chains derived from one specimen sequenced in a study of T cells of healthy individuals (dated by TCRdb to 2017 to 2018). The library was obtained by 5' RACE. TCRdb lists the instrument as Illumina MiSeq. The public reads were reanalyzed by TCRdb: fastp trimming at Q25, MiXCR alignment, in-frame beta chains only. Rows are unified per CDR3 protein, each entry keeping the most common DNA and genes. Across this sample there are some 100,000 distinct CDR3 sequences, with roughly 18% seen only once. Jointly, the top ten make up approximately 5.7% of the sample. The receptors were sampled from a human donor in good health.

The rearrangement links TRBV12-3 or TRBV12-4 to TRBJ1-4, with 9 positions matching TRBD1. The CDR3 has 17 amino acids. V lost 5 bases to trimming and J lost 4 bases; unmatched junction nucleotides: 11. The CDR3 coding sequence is TGTGCCAGCAGTCCTGGACAGGGGAGGGAGAGTAATGAAAAACTGTTTTTT. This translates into CASSPGQGRESNEKLFF.

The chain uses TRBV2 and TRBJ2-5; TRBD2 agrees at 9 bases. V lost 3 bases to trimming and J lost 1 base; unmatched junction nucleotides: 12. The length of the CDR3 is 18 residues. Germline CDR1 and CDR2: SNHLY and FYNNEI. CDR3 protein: CASSDLLAGPEGQETQYF. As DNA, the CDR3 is TGTGCCAGCAGTGACTTACTAGCGGGCCCAGAGGGCCAAGAGACCCAGTACTTC.

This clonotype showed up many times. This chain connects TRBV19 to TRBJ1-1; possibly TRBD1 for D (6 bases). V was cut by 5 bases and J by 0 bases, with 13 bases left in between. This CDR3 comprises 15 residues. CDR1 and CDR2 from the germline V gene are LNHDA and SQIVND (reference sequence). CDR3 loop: CASSPTQGLNTEAFF. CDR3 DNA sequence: TGTGCCAGTAGTCCTACACAGGGTCTGAACACTGAAGCTTTCTTT.

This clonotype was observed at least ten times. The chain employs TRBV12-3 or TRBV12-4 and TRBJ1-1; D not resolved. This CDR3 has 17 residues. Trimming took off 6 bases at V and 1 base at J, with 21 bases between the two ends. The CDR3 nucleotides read TGTGCCAGCAGCGCACAGCTAGCCATTCTATCGAACACTGAAGCTTTCTTT. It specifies CASSAQLAILSNTEAFF.

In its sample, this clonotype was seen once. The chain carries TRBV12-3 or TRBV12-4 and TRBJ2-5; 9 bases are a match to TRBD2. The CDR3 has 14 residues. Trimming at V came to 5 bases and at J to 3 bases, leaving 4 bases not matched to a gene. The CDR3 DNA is TGTGCCAGCAGTCGAGCGGGGGGAAAAGAGACCCAGTACTTC. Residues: CASSRAGGKETQYF.

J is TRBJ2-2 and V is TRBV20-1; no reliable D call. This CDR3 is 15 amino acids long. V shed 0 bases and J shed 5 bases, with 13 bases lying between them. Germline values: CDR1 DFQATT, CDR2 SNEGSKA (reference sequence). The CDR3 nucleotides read TGCAGTGCTAGAGATCGGCGGAGTCAAACCGGGGAGCTGTTTTTT. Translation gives CSARDRRSQTGELFF.

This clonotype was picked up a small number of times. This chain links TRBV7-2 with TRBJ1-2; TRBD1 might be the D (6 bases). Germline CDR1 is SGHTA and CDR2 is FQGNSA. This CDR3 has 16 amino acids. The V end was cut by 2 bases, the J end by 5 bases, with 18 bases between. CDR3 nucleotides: TGTGCCAGCAGCTTATCGGGGGGCGAACCCCTGTATGGCTACACCTTC. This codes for CASSLSGGEPLYGYTF.

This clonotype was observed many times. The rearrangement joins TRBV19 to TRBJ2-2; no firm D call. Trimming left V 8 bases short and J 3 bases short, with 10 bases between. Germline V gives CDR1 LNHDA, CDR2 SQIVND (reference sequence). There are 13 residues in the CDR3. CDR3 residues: CASVSKYTGELFF. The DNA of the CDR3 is TGTGCCAGTGTATCAAAGTACACCGGGGAGCTGTTTTTT.

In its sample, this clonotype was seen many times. The DNA for the CDR3 is TGCGCCAGCAGCCGTGCTGTGGGAGGAGCCCACGAGCAGTACTTC. As protein: CASSRAVGGAHEQYF. This chain links TRBV5-1 with TRBJ2-7; weak D call: TRBD2 (6 bases). Trimming shortened V by 4 bases and J by 5 bases, and 19 bases separated the two germline ends. Per the germline V gene, CDR1 is SGHRS and CDR2 is YFSETQ. CDR3 length: 15 amino acids.

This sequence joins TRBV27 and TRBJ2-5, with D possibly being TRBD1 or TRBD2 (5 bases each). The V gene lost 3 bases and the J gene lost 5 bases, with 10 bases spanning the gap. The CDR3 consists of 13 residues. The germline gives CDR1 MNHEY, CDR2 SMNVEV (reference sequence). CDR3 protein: CASSFGASETQYF. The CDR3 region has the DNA TGTGCCAGCAGTTTCGGGGCCAGTGAGACCCAGTACTTC.

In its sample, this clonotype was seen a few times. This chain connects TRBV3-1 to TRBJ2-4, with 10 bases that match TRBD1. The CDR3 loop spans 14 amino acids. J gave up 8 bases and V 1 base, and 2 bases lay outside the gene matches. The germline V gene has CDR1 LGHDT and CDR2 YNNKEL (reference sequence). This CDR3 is CASSQADRGDIQYF. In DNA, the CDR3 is TGTGCCAGCAGCCAAGCGGACAGGGGGGACATTCAGTACTTC.

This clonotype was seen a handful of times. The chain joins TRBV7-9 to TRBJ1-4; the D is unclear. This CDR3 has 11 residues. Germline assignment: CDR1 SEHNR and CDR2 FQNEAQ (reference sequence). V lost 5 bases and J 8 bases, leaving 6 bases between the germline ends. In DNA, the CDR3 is TGTGCCAGCAGCGAGACGGAAAAACTGTTTTTT. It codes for CASSETEKLFF.

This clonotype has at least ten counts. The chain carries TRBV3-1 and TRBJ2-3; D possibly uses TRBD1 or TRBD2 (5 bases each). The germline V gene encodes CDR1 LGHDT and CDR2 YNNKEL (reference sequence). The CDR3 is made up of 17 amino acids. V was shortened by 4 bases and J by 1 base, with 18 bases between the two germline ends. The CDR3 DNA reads TGTGCCAGCAGCCCCCCTCCGACGGGGCTGGGCACAGATACGCAGTATTTT. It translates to CASSPPPTGLGTDTQYF.